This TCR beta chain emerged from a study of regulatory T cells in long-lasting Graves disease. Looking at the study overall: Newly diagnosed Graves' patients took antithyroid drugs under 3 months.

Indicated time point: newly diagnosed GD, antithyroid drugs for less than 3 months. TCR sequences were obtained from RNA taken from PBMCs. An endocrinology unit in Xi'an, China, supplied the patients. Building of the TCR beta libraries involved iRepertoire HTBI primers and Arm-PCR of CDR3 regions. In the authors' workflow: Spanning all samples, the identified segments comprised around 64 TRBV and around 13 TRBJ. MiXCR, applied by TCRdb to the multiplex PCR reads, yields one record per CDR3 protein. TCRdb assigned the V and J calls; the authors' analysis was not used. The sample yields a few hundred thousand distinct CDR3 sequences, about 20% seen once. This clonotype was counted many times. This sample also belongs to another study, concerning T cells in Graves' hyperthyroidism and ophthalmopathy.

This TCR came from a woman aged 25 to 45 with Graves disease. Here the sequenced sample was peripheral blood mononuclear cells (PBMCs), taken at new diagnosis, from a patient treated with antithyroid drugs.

This chain's CDR3 is CASSLRENNEQYF. In DNA form, the CDR3 reads TGTGCCAGCAGCTTAAGGGAAAACAACGAGCAGTACTTC. The chain uses TRBV7-9 and TRBJ2-7; no clear D gene. V gave up 2 bases and J gave up 5 bases, with 10 bases separating them. The CDR3 length is 13 residues. CDR1 SEHNR and CDR2 FQNEAQ come from the germline V gene (reference sequence).